These T cell receptor beta chains were read from a single sample in a study of radiation and T cells in renal cell carcinoma. Using immunoSEQ multiplex PCR, the repertoire was profiled, and TCRdb retains in-frame clones only, with some absent. The sample has 150,000 or so clones, 75% to 90% seen once. The material was blood, obtained from a patient whose treatment included radiotherapy and nephrectomy. These TCRs come from a woman aged 45-60 years with renal cell carcinoma. The CDR3 runs from the conserved cysteine through the conserved F or W. The D gene is left open where the match is weak. The size entry is marked missing in some rows and otherwise reads once, few, many or a size class.

V: TRBV6-1
size: NA
J: TRBJ1-5
D: NA
DNA: TGTGCCAGCAGCGCTGAGGAGGAGCGTGGGCCCCAGCATTTT
CDR3: CASSAEEERGPQHF

V: TRBV5-4
size: NA
J: TRBJ1-1
D: NA
DNA: TGTGCCACCCATCGGGCGGGGGGTTTCACTGAAGCTTTCTTT
CDR3: CATHRAGGFTEAFF

V: TRBV9
size: NA
J: TRBJ2-7
D: TRBD2
DNA: TGTGCCAGCAGCGTAGGTCTAGCGGGAGTTTCTTACGAGCAGTACTTC
CDR3: CASSVGLAGVSYEQYF

V: TRBV30
size: NA
J: TRBJ2-7
D: TRBD1
DNA: TGTGCCGGGACAGGGGGGTACGAGCAGTACTTC
CDR3: CAGTGGYEQYF

V: TRBV19
size: NA
J: TRBJ2-7
D: TRBD1
DNA: TGTGCCAGTAGCAGGGGACAGTCCAACTACGAGCAGTACTTC
CDR3: CASSRGQSNYEQYF

V: TRBV19
size: NA
J: TRBJ1-5
D: NA
DNA: TGTGCCAGCAATGACAGAGGAAATCAGCCCCAGCATTTT
CDR3: CASNDRGNQPQHF

V: TRBV5-1
size: medium-sized
J: TRBJ2-7
D: TRBD1
DNA: TGCGCCAGCAGCTTGGAAATCCGGACAGGGCCCTACGAGCAGTACTTC
CDR3: CASSLEIRTGPYEQYF

V: TRBV2
size: NA
J: TRBJ2-3
D: NA
DNA: TGTGCCAGCAACGTTCAGGACAGCGGTGGCACAGATACGCAGTATTTT
CDR3: CASNVQDSGGTDTQYF

V: TRBV2
size: NA
J: TRBJ2-5
D: TRBD1
DNA: TGTGCCAGCAGTGAAGCGGGACAGAGACAAGAGACCCAGTACTTC
CDR3: CASSEAGQRQETQYF

V: TRBV30
size: NA
J: TRBJ1-4
D: NA
DNA: TGTGCATCGGGATTCTCAAAGGGTGAAAAACTGTTTTTT
CDR3: CASGFSKGEKLFF

V: TRBV2
size: NA
J: TRBJ1-2
D: NA
DNA: TGTGCCAGCAGTGGGTCCGGGGGAAACTATGGCTACACCTTC
CDR3: CASSGSGGNYGYTF

V: TRBV7-2
size: NA
J: TRBJ1-2
D: TRBD1
DNA: TGTGCCAGCAGCATGGACAGGGTGGCTGGCTACACCTTC
CDR3: CASSMDRVAGYTF

V: TRBV7-2
size: NA
J: TRBJ2-5
D: TRBD2
DNA: TGTGCCAGCAGTTTGGGGGGGAGCCAAGAGACCCAGTACTTC
CDR3: CASSLGGSQETQYF

V: TRBV30
size: NA
J: TRBJ1-5
D: NA
DNA: TGTGCCTGGAGTTCAGGACAGAGCAATCAGCCCCAGCATTTT
CDR3: CAWSSGQSNQPQHF

V: TRBV10-1
size: NA
J: TRBJ2-3
D: TRBD2
DNA: TGCGCCAGCAGCCCTAGCGGGAGGAACCCGCAGTATTTT
CDR3: CASSPSGRNPQYF

V: TRBV5-1
size: NA
J: TRBJ1-1
D: NA
DNA: TGCGCCAGCAGCGTACTACAGCGGAACACTGAAGCTTTCTTT
CDR3: CASSVLQRNTEAFF

V: TRBV7-2
size: NA
J: TRBJ2-2
D: NA
DNA: TGTGCCAGCAGCTTAGGGGTTCAACAGTTGACCGGGGAGCTGTTTTTT
CDR3: CASSLGVQQLTGELFF

V: TRBV5-1
size: NA
J: TRBJ1-2
D: NA
DNA: TGCGCCAGCAGCTTGGCTGGGACGAGTAGCGTCTACACCTTC
CDR3: CASSLAGTSSVYTF

V: TRBV7-8
size: NA
J: TRBJ1-1
D: NA
DNA: TGTGCCAGCAGCACGCGCCTACTAGGGAACACTGAAGCTTTCTTT
CDR3: CASSTRLLGNTEAFF

V: TRBV9
size: NA
J: TRBJ1-2
D: TRBD1
DNA: TGTGCCAGCAGCGTAGATCCAGGGGGCGTCTATGGCTACACCTTC
CDR3: CASSVDPGGVYGYTF

V: TRBV19
size: once
J: TRBJ2-7
D: NA
DNA: TGTGCCAGTAGTATACTACGCGGGGGCTCGCCCTACGAGCAGTACTTC
CDR3: CASSILRGGSPYEQYF

V: TRBV19
size: few
J: TRBJ1-1
D: TRBD1
DNA: TGTGCCACTGGGGACAGGTCGAGGACTGAAGCTTTCTTT
CDR3: CATGDRSRTEAFF

V: TRBV6-5
size: NA
J: TRBJ1-3
D: NA
DNA: TGTGCCAGCAAAGGGAGCTCTGGAAACACCATATATTTT
CDR3: CASKGSSGNTIYF

V: TRBV7-2
size: NA
J: TRBJ2-7
D: TRBD2
DNA: TGTGCCAGCAGCTTAAGGGGACTAGCGGGGGACTCCTACGAGCAGTACTTC
CDR3: CASSLRGLAGDSYEQYF

V: TRBV7-2
size: NA
J: TRBJ1-2
D: TRBD1
DNA: TGTGCCAGCAGCTCGAGGACAGGGGGCTATGGCTACACCTTC
CDR3: CASSSRTGGYGYTF

V: TRBV10-3
size: NA
J: TRBJ2-2
D: NA
DNA: TGTGCCATCAGTGACTACAGGGCCGGGGAGCTGTTTTTT
CDR3: CAISDYRAGELFF

V: TRBV9
size: NA
J: TRBJ1-3
D: NA
DNA: TGTGCCAGCGGGGGCCTCCAGGAAGGAAACACCATATATTTT
CDR3: CASGGLQEGNTIYF